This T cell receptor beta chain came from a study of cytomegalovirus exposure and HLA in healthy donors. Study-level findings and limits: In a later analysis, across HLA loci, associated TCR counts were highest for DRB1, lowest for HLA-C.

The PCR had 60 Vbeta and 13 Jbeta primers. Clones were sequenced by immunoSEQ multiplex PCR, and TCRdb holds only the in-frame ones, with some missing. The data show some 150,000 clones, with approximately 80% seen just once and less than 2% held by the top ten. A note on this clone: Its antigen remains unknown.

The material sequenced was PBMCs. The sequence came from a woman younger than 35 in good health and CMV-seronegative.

This CDR3 is CASSYSRDSPLHF. CDR3 DNA: TGTGCCAGCAGCTATAGCAGGGATTCACCCCTCCACTTT. V is TRBV11-2 and J is TRBJ1-6; perhaps TRBD1 as D (5 bases). Trimming removed 4 bases from V and 8 bases from J, with 9 bases in between. Looked up from germline, CDR1 is SGHAT and CDR2 is FQNNGV. The CDR3 runs 13 residues.